What follows is one T cell receptor (beta chain) and its context. Its antigen is currently not known. There are no base qualities to consult, and no much larger clone falls within one base. This sample is drawn from a study of memory CD4+ T cells and cytomegalovirus serostatus (dated by TCRdb to about 2019). Context from the whole study: The 35 or so healthy Belgian adults in the cohort included 9 who were CMV seropositive and approximately 25 who were CMV seronegative. To replicate a published TCR-based CMV serostatus classifier, the study sequenced CD4+ memory TCRbeta repertoires from a Belgian cohort whose cytomegalovirus serostatus was known. Study-wide conclusions, independent of this receptor: Of 170 or so previously reported CMV-associated TCRbeta sequences, some 67 appeared in the CD4+ memory repertoires, each in one to five individuals. CMV serostatus prediction reached a median bootstrapped AUC of nearly 0.96 with the original framework and about 0.91 with a US-trained random forest. Only CD4+CD45RO+ memory cells were sequenced, in contrast to the original study, which included naive and memory CD4+ and CD8+ populations. On the Belgian cohort, the classifier built on the original framework reached a median bootstrapped AUC of about 0.95, with a 95% CI of 0.76-1.00. The results were interpreted as suggesting that the CMV-associated TCR signature is mostly present in the CD4+ memory repertoire.

A FACSAria II was used to sort memory CD4+ T cells, defined as single viable CD3+CD4+CD8-CD45RO+ cells. CMV serostatus was assessed using a Roche Elecsys assay, by which serum IgG against CMV pp150, pp28, p38 and p52 was detected. Once the samples were thawed, total CD4+ T cells were enriched through positive selection using CD4 magnetic microbeads. The samples came from a different study that was designed specifically to examine the CD4+ T cell memory repertoire. Peripheral blood mononuclear cells were isolated and cryopreserved following standard operating procedures; serum was stored at -80 °C. Staining used CD3-PerCP (BW264/56), CD4-APC (RPA-T4), CD45RO-PE (UCHT1) and CD8-Pacific Orange (3B5) antibodies, with Sytox blue excluding non-viable cells. Genomic DNA was extracted from sorted cells with the Quick-DNA Microprep Kit. TCRbeta DNA was amplified with the immunoSEQ hsTCRbeta kit following the manufacturer's protocol. TCRbeta libraries were sequenced on an Illumina MiSeq instrument. The authors' pipeline ran thus. Removing out-of-frame sequences left 2,204,828 distinct TCRbeta sequences, an average of approximately 61,000 per individual. Each individual was scored using the number of approximately 160 previously reported CMV-associated TCRbeta sequences that the individual carried and the total number of productive distinct TCRbeta sequences. A beta-binomial model was reimplemented in Python, and scikit-learn random forests with default parameters were trained on US cohort data. On the Belgian cohort, classifier performance was reported as the median AUC, along with percentile confidence intervals, across 10,000 bootstrap iterations. The table was pulled from immuneACCESS by TCRdb, which kept in-frame rearrangements only. Such tables lose some clones; where checked, under half of the loss comes from unresolved V genes, and the rest has no known cause. That table furnishes V, J and clone size, whereas the DNA furnished D and trimming. In this sample the table shows over 40,000 clones, 60% to 80% of which occur a single time. The ten most abundant clones make up more than 0.95% of the sample.

Cut back by 3 bases and 7 bases, the V and J ends lie 12 bases apart. The CDR3 starts with the cysteine, ends with the phenylalanine, and has 14 residues. Just CDR3 DNA is preserved here, 42 bases in frame from base 1. In the germline V gene (reference sequence), CDR1 corresponds to SEHNR and CDR2 to FQNEAQ. The clonotype comes from an adult in good health and CMV-seropositive. Sequencing input: memory CD4+ T cells from blood. The chain is made from TRBV7-9 and TRBJ2-2; too little of a D gene remains to name it. In nucleotides, the sequence is TGTGCCAGCAGCTTCTCGGGCCTCGGCGGGGAGCTGTTTTTT. Its protein product is CASSFSGLGGELFF.